This is a list of T cell receptor beta chains from one sample in a study of CD8+ T cells in alopecia areata. Repertoires were generated with immunoSEQ multiplex PCR, while TCRdb's copy carries only in-frame clones and drops some. The sample records under 200,000 clones, just over 65% being singletons. The source material was CD4+ T cells sorted from blood, sampled at week 4, from a patient treated with tofacitinib. Every receptor here comes from a human donor with alopecia areata. The CDR3 runs from the conserved cysteine through the conserved F or W. Fields, in order: D gene, J gene, clone size, V gene, CDR3 protein, CDR3 DNA. D genes are given only for firm matches. Expanded clones get a size class; other rows say once, few or many, or leave the size out.

d_call: .; j_call: TRBJ1-6; clone_size: .; v_call: TRBV30; cdr3_aa: CAWSVAHGKPLHF; cdr3_nt: TGTGCCTGGAGTGTAGCTCACGGGAAACCCCTCCACTTT
d_call: .; j_call: TRBJ2-1; clone_size: .; v_call: TRBV29-1; cdr3_aa: CSVRPTRSGDNEQFF; cdr3_nt: TGCAGCGTACGCCCTACGAGGAGCGGAGACAATGAGCAGTTCTTC
d_call: .; j_call: TRBJ1-1; clone_size: .; v_call: TRBV29-1; cdr3_aa: CSALRTVMNTEAFF; cdr3_nt: TGCAGCGCGCTTAGGACGGTCATGAACACTGAAGCTTTCTTT
d_call: .; j_call: TRBJ1-1; clone_size: .; v_call: TRBV30; cdr3_aa: CAWSTELNTEAFF; cdr3_nt: TGTGCCTGGAGTACAGAGCTGAACACTGAAGCTTTCTTT
d_call: TRBD2; j_call: TRBJ2-1; clone_size: few; v_call: TRBV29-1; cdr3_aa: CSVGSAGGSYNEQFF; cdr3_nt: TGCAGCGTTGGAAGCGCGGGGGGCTCCTACAATGAGCAGTTCTTC
d_call: .; j_call: TRBJ1-1; clone_size: few; v_call: TRBV30; cdr3_aa: CAWSPALPEAFF; cdr3_nt: TGTGCCTGGAGTCCAGCCCTCCCTGAAGCTTTCTTT
d_call: TRBD2; j_call: TRBJ2-1; clone_size: .; v_call: TRBV5-1; cdr3_aa: CASQGLAGINNEQFF; cdr3_nt: TGCGCCAGCCAAGGACTAGCGGGGATCAACAATGAGCAGTTCTTC
d_call: .; j_call: TRBJ2-5; clone_size: few; v_call: TRBV7-7; cdr3_aa: CASSIVAQETQYF; cdr3_nt: TGTGCTAGCAGCATCGTGGCCCAAGAGACCCAGTACTTC
d_call: TRBD1; j_call: TRBJ1-5; clone_size: .; v_call: TRBV30; cdr3_aa: CAWSGQGAQPQHF; cdr3_nt: TGTGCCTGGAGTGGACAGGGGGCACAGCCCCAGCATTTT
d_call: .; j_call: TRBJ2-1; clone_size: .; v_call: TRBV7-2; cdr3_aa: CASSLGQSRGNNEQFF; cdr3_nt: TGTGCCAGCAGCTTAGGCCAGTCAAGGGGCAACAATGAGCAGTTCTTC